The entry that follows covers one T cell receptor beta chain sequence. Its antigen is unknown. The entry originates in a study of cytomegalovirus exposure and HLA in healthy donors. Study outcomes and limitations: Some TCR beta chains (164 of them) were listed as cytomegalovirus-associated. Rare sequences made up most TCRs, while some public TCRs were found in many donors.

Clones were read by immunoSEQ multiplex PCR, and TCRdb kept only the in-frame ones, dropping some. The data show about 48,000 clones, with about 88% seen just once and less than 7% held by the top ten. The sequenced material came from PBMCs. The sequence came from a woman in her thirties in good health and CMV-seronegative.

The CDR3 nucleotides read TGCGCCAGCAGCCTCGGAGGCCTCAACGAAGAGACCCAGTACTTC. Translating it yields CASSLGGLNEETQYF. V is TRBV4-1 and J is TRBJ2-5; a weak D match, TRBD2 (5 bases). Germline values: CDR1 MGHRA, CDR2 YSYEKL. There are 15 residues in the CDR3. Trimming left V 4 bases short and J 3 bases short, with 15 bases between.